Presented here are 25 T cell receptor beta chains from one specimen sequenced in a study of regulatory T cells in long-lasting Graves disease. Time point denoted: persistent/refractory GD, antithyroid drugs over 5 years with positive TRAb. From RNA extracted from PBMCs, the TCR library was made. CDR3 regions were amplified by Arm-PCR using iRepertoire HTBI primers to build TCR beta libraries. A single record per CDR3 protein comes from TCRdb applying MiXCR to the multiplex PCR reads. This table has hundreds of thousands of distinct CDR3 sequences, about a fifth appearing once. The source material was peripheral blood mononuclear cells (PBMCs), sampled when the disease was refractory, from a patient treated with antithyroid drugs. Receptors originate from a female donor with Graves disease.

This clonotype was counted at least ten times. The chain recombines TRBV20-1 with TRBJ1-1; D is perhaps TRBD1 (5 bases). Germline assignment: CDR1 DFQATT and CDR2 SNEGSKA (reference sequence). The CDR3 has 14 residues. Between the trimmed V and J ends, which lost 6 bases and 2 bases, there was a span of 16 bases. The DNA of the CDR3 is TGCAGTGCCCCTGGGGCACTTGAAAACACTGAAGCTTTCTTT. Translating it yields CSAPGALENTEAFF.

This clonotype was detected ten times or more. CDR3 region: CASSLGLSTGELFF. In nucleotides, the CDR3 is TGTGCCAGCAGTTTGGGTCTAAGCACCGGGGAGCTGTTTTTT. The chain carries TRBV28 and TRBJ2-2; unclear D gene. V lost 3 bases, J lost 4 bases, and 9 bases lay in between. The CDR3 runs to 14 residues. CDR1 MDHEN and CDR2 SYDVKM come from the germline V gene.

This clonotype was counted many times. The CDR3 bases are TGCAGTGCTAGCAACCAAGAGACCCAGTACTTC. Amino acids: CSASNQETQYF. This chain links TRBV20-1 with TRBJ2-5; D unclear. The CDR3 runs to 11 residues. The V and J ends lost 3 bases and 0 bases respectively, with 2 bases between them. From germline, CDR1 is DFQATT and CDR2 SNEGSKA (reference sequence).

On this clonotype: This may come from a read error, since a much larger clone is one base off. This chain uses TRBV27 with TRBJ2-2, with D possibly being TRBD2 (5 bases). CDR1 and CDR2 (germline): MNHEY, SMNVEV (reference sequence). This CDR3 is built from 12 residues. V gave up 10 bases and J gave up 5 bases, with 11 bases separating them. The CDR3 region is CANRRRTGELFF. The CDR3 nucleotides read TGTGCCAACAGAAGGAGGACCGGGGAGCTGTTTTTT.

Many counts were recorded for this clonotype. This rearrangement joins TRBV6-2 or TRBV6-3 to TRBJ2-7; D is undetermined. The CDR3 has 14 residues. V lost 0 bases, J lost 2 bases, and 8 bases lay in between. Germline CDR1 reads MNHEY; CDR2 reads SVGEGT. CDR3 DNA sequence: TGTGCCAGCAGTTACTCCGATGGACCCTACGAGCAGTACTTC. Encoded protein: CASSYSDGPYEQYF.

The chain joins TRBV30 to TRBJ1-3; no definite D call. The germline V gene encodes CDR1 GTSNPN and CDR2 SVGIG (reference sequence). The ends were cut back, 0 bases at V and 0 bases at J, with 12 bases in the middle. The length of the CDR3 is 16 residues. CDR3 coding DNA: TGTGCCTGGAGTGTACAAGGGCTGTCCTCTGGAAACACCATATATTTT. Translation gives CAWSVQGLSSGNTIYF.

Only a few counts were recorded for this clonotype. This chain connects TRBV20-1 to TRBJ2-5, with D hard to call. Germline V gives CDR1 DFQATT, CDR2 SNEGSKA (reference sequence). The CDR3 runs to 14 residues. Trimming pared 3 bases from V and 0 bases from J, leaving 11 bases between. The CDR3: CSARLVFNQETQYF. The CDR3 nucleotides are TGCAGTGCTAGGCTAGTTTTCAACCAAGAGACCCAGTACTTC.

Details on this clonotype: Being one base from a much bigger clone, this may be a read error. The chain joins TRBV7-2 to TRBJ2-5, with D hard to call. The CDR3 is 15 amino acids. Germline assignment: CDR1 SGHTA and CDR2 FQGNSA. This CDR3 is CAGSLEVYWQETQYF. CDR3 bases: TGTGCCGGCAGCTTAGAAGTCTATTGGCAAGAGACCCAGTACTTC.

Ten or more counts support this clonotype. The V gene is TRBV27, the J gene TRBJ2-7; 10 positions match TRBD1. This CDR3 region has 15 residues. The V segment lost 5 bases and the J segment 0 bases; nucleotides outside the gene matches: 4. Germline CDR1 MNHEY, CDR2 SMNVEV (reference sequence). CDR3 loop: CASSTRQGASYEQYF. The CDR3, as DNA: TGTGCCAGCAGTACACGACAGGGGGCCTCCTACGAGCAGTACTTC.

In regard to this clonotype: At one boundary the junction diverges from the germline segment, which might be a read error. The gene calls are TRBV30 and TRBJ1-6; 7 bases match TRBD1. The CDR3 sequence is 15 residues long. CDR1 is GTSNPN, CDR2 SVGIG, per germline (reference sequence). CDR3 nucleotides: TGTGCCTGGAAGATAAAGGGACAGAATAATCCACCCCTCCACTTT. The encoded protein is CAWKIKGQNNPPLHF.

This clonotype has ten or more counts. The rearrangement uses TRBV27 and TRBJ2-7; TRBD1 aligns across 8 bases. Germline values: CDR1 MNHEY, CDR2 SMNVEV (reference sequence). The trim removed 5 bases at V and 4 bases at J, leaving 1 base unmatched. CDR3 size: 12 residues. The CDR3 protein is CASSNRGYEQYF. The DNA of the CDR3 is TGTGCCAGCAGTAACAGGGGGTACGAGCAGTACTTC.

This clonotype was counted at least ten times. V usage is TRBV19 and J usage is TRBJ2-7; 7 bases map to TRBD1. The junction had 5 bases not matched to a gene; V was cut back by 9 bases and J by 0 bases. CDR1 and CDR2 from the germline V gene are LNHDA and SQIVND (reference sequence). This CDR3 is built from 13 residues. DNA for the CDR3: TGTGCCAGCAGGGACAGCAGCTCCTACGAGCAGTACTTC. Residues: CASRDSSSYEQYF.

This chain uses TRBV15 with TRBJ1-3; D call uncertain. The germline CDR1 and CDR2 sequences are LNHNV and YYDKDF (reference sequence). Trimming shortened V by 0 bases and J by 0 bases, and 9 bases separated the two germline ends. This CDR3 is 16 amino acids long. The CDR3 DNA reads TGTGCCACCAGCAGAGATCTCGCCCGCTCTGGAAACACCATATATTTT. As protein: CATSRDLARSGNTIYF.

Comment on this clonotype: A junction end diverges from the germline sequence, so it may reflect a read error. The chain uses TRBV14 and TRBJ2-2; no clear D. The germline V gene encodes CDR1 SGHDN and CDR2 FVKESK. This CDR3 region has 17 residues. CDR3 region: CAGSQGFGTPNTGELFF. Here the CDR3 DNA reads TGTGCCGGCAGCCAAGGGTTCGGTACTCCGAACACCGGGGAGCTGTTTTTT. The full variable domain, with the rest looked up from reference TRBV14 and TRBJ2-2, is EAGVTQFPSHSVIEKGQTVTLRCDPISGHDNLYWYRRVMGKEIKFLLHFVKESKQDESGMPNNRFLAERTGGTYSTLKVQPAELEDSGVYFCAGSQGFGTPNTGELFFGEGSRLTVL.

The CDR3 loop is CASSPGETFHEQYF. CDR3 nucleotides: TGTGCCAGCAGTCCGGGAGAGACGTTCCACGAGCAGTACTTC. The chain carries TRBV6-1 and TRBJ2-7, with D maybe TRBD2 (6 bases). The CDR3 length is 14 residues. CDR1 is MNHNS, CDR2 SASEGT, per germline. Trimming took off 5 bases at V and 5 bases at J, with 16 bases between the two ends.

The rearrangement links TRBV6-2 or TRBV6-3 to TRBJ1-1; D is uncertain. From germline, CDR1 is MNHEY and CDR2 SVGEGT. V was pared by 2 bases and J by 5 bases, with 6 bases between. CDR3 length equals 12 residues. CDR3 in amino acids: CASSYRVTEAFF. Written as DNA, the CDR3 is TGTGCCAGCAGTTACAGGGTAACTGAAGCTTTCTTT.

The table lists this clonotype with many counts. The gene calls are TRBV7-2 and TRBJ1-6; D is unclear. The CDR3 is 13 amino acids. Germline lookup yields CDR1 SGHTA and CDR2 FQGNSA. V lost 3 bases and J 9 bases, leaving 9 bases between the germline ends. CDR3 in amino acids: CASSLDFVSPLHF. The CDR3 DNA follows: TGTGCCAGCAGCTTGGACTTCGTTTCACCCCTCCACTTT.

With regard to this clonotype: This CDR3 fails to terminate in the conserved phenylalanine or tryptophan, so it likely reflects a read error. The rearrangement links TRBV4-3 to TRBJ2-6; D is uncertain. The CDR3 extends over 14 amino acids. Trimming cost V 3 bases and J 4 bases, with 7 bases left between them. Germline values: CDR1 LGHNA, CDR2 YSLEER. This chain's CDR3 is CASSQGTGANVLTS. Written as DNA, the CDR3 is TGCGCCAGCAGCCAGGGTACCGGGGCCAACGTCCTGACTTCC.

This rearrangement joins TRBV30 to TRBJ2-1; possible D gene TRBD2, 6 bases. The V gene's germline CDR1 is GTSNPN and CDR2 SVGIG (reference sequence). The CDR3 is made up of 12 amino acids. The V end was cut by 7 bases, the J end by 4 bases, with 11 bases between. CDR3 amino acids: CASGLSYNEQFF. The CDR3 coding sequence is TGTGCCTCGGGACTCAGTTACAATGAGCAGTTCTTC.

This clonotype was observed at least ten times. The DNA of the CDR3 is TGTGCCAGCAGAGGCGGGAACACTGAAGCTTTCTTT. This gives the protein CASRGGNTEAFF. The gene calls are TRBV12-3 or TRBV12-4 and TRBJ1-1; unclear D gene. The CDR3 contains 12 residues. The V and J ends lost 6 bases and 1 base respectively, with 6 bases between them.

This clonotype was observed many times. The chain couples TRBV5-1 to TRBJ1-4; no clear D gene. CDR1 is SGHRS, CDR2 YFSETQ, per germline. The CDR3 is 15 amino acids. Trimming shortened V by 0 bases and J by 7 bases, and 13 bases separated the two germline ends. In DNA, the CDR3 is TGCGCCAGCAGCTTGGGGCCTGCCGGAAGTGAAAAACTGTTTTTT. Its protein is CASSLGPAGSEKLFF.

The chain joins TRBV30 to TRBJ2-4, with D perhaps TRBD1 or TRBD2 (5 bases each). Per the germline V gene, CDR1 is GTSNPN and CDR2 is SVGIG (reference sequence). Trimming cost V 8 bases and J 3 bases, with 17 bases left between them. This CDR3 is 14 amino acids long. The CDR3 sequence: CALDRGKGKNIQYF. The CDR3 nucleotides are TGTGCCCTTGATCGGGGCAAGGGCAAAAACATTCAGTACTTC.

There are many counts of this clonotype. The chain uses TRBV20-1 and TRBJ2-5; weak D call: TRBD1 (6 bases). The CDR3 runs 15 residues. Trimming took off 5 bases at V and 5 bases at J, with 21 bases between the two ends. Germline V gives CDR1 DFQATT, CDR2 SNEGSKA (reference sequence). The CDR3 bases are TGCAGTGCTGGGCATGGAGCAGGGGCGGGTGAGACCCAGTACTTC. As protein: CSAGHGAGAGETQYF.

The chain uses TRBV18 and TRBJ2-1, with a tentative D call TRBD1 (6 bases). V lost 1 base to trimming and J lost 9 bases, with 19 bases between them. Germline loops: CDR1 KGHSH, CDR2 LQKENI. This CDR3 spans 16 amino acids. In DNA form, the CDR3 reads TGTGCCAGCTCACCACTCTCGGTGCAGGGGTTGGTTGAGCAGTTCTTC. Residues: CASSPLSVQGLVEQFF.

This clonotype has just one count. The chain carries TRBV6-2 or TRBV6-3 and TRBJ2-7, with no clear D. The CDR3 consists of 12 residues. V was trimmed by 5 bases and J by 2 bases, leaving 7 bases between them. Looked up from germline, CDR1 is MNHEY and CDR2 is SVGEGT. CDR3 in amino acids: CASSEITYEQYF. The DNA for the CDR3 is TGTGCCAGCAGTGAAATTACCTACGAGCAGTACTTC.